This T cell receptor beta chain was identified in a study of OX40 agonist ivuxolimab in advanced cancers. TCRdb's table, derived via immunoSEQ multiplex PCR, lists solely in-frame clones and lacks some. Among under 100,000 clones, around nine tenths were seen once, and the ten largest hold 0.65%. Sampled blood was obtained at baseline, cycle 4 day 1, and cycle 7 day 1. This CDR3 is 13 amino acids long. V lost 0 bases to trimming and J lost 6 bases, with 12 bases between them. Germline V gives CDR1 GTSNPN, CDR2 SVGIG (reference sequence). This TCR was sampled from an adult with an advanced solid tumor such as melanoma, head and neck, liver or kidney cancer. The material sequenced was CD4+ or CD8+ T cells sorted from blood, taken in a trial of the OX40 agonist ivuxolimab. V gene TRBV30 combines with J gene TRBJ2-7; D is unresolved. CDR3 region: CAWSVSAKFEQYF. The CDR3 bases are TGTGCCTGGAGTGTTTCCGCAAAATTCGAGCAGTACTTC.